This T cell receptor beta chain is drawn from a study of blood T cell repertoires in COVID-19. In the study overall: From the United States, Italy and Spain came samples of acute and convalescent COVID-19. PBMCs, B-cell-depleted T cells, or T cells were the source of the cDNA or gDNA that made up the material.

Trimming removed 10 bases at V and 5 bases at J, with 15 bases between. In germline, CDR1 is MNHEY, CDR2 SVGAGI. This CDR3 has 14 residues. Original analysis: Nucleated cell number was recorded as an estimate derived from reference gene primer amplification. Here immunoSEQ multiplex PCR was the method, and the copy in TCRdb shows in-frame clones only, minus some. Clone size and the V and J calls come from that table; the DNA yielded D and trimming. Altogether 150,000 or so clones are present, around 80% being singletons, with the ten largest covering 13% to 15%. J is TRBJ1-6 and V is TRBV6-5; D gene uncertain. Sequencing was performed on peripheral blood. The sequence was collected from a human donor with acute or convalescent COVID-19. The donor label of this sample is uncertain. The CDR3 DNA is TGTGCCACCTCGCGCGGGCTTCATAATTCACCCCTCCACTTT. Translated: CATSRGLHNSPLHF.